This entry features one T cell receptor (beta chain) sequence. This clonotype appeared many times. The antigen this receptor binds is unknown. No quality values exist for individual bases; no much larger clone is one base distant. Expansion of CD8+CD57+ cells had been shown by flow cytometry in the patients chosen for sequencing. All patients had severe acquired aplastic anemia diagnosed by International Study of Aplastic Anemia and Agranulocytosis and Camitta criteria. Patients had received no therapy at the time of blood sampling. TCR repertoires of sorted CD4+ and CD8+ blood T cells from severe aplastic anemia patients and healthy subjects were deep-sequenced in the study. Patients were enrolled in the USA under clinicaltrials.gov protocols 00001620, 01623167, 00001397, 00071045, 00081523 and 00961064. Ficoll-Paque density gradient centrifugation was used to isolate peripheral blood mononuclear cells. CD4+ and CD8+ T cells were sorted by FACS or magnetic beads before DNA extraction.

This sample is part of a study of CD8+CD57+ T cells in acquired aplastic anemia (dated by TCRdb to the late 2010s). Some background on the complete study: DNA extracted from sorted CD4+ and CD8+ cells had a mean of about 3.2 ug, with a range of about 0.18 to 27.4 ug. CD8+CD57+ expansion was defined as a frequency above the mean frequency observed in healthy subjects. The investigation overall reported the following: Although 25 to 30 CD8+ CDR3 sequences were shared by patients and controls, these sequences appeared highly expressed in patients and within the immunodominant clones of patients. No significant difference in CD8+ Simpson's diversity was found between patients and healthy controls (P=0.060).

The CDR3 goes from the cysteine to the phenylalanine over 15 residues. Left in the record is the CDR3 DNA by itself, 45 bases read in frame from the first base. CDR1 SGHNT and CDR2 YENEEA are derived from the germline V gene. V is clipped by 0 bases and J by 6 bases, and the sequence between their germline boundaries is 14 bases long. Genomic DNA was used as template for profiling of TCR beta VDJ combinations and CDR3 sequences. TCR repertoire sequencing was run on an Illumina HiSeq 2000. On the study's bioinformatics: TRBV/TRBJ rearrangement plots, CDR3 size and DJ length profiles, and Simpson's diversity index were used to evaluate the repertoires. The most abundant DNA sequence in the deep sequencing data was defined as the immunodominant clone. CDR3 amino acid sequences were checked for sharing across subjects and were also compared against the VDJdb database and published repertoires. TCRdb reworked the public reads: Q25 trimming with fastp, MiXCR clone assembly, productive beta chains retained. Each CDR3 protein appears once, grouped with its most common genes and DNA. Clone size and V and J calls follow TCRdb, not the original study. Within this sample are around 150,000 distinct CDR3 sequences, with 40% to 60% of them counted one time only. Of the sample, roughly 30% falls within the top ten clones.

The V gene is TRBV11-3 and the J gene is TRBJ1-2; the D gene cannot be named for sure. The sample taken for sequencing was sorted CD4+, CD8+, or CD8+CD57+ T cells (not recorded which) from PBMCs. The clonotype was recovered from a human donor with aplastic anemia. The CDR3 reads CASSLDPLGSDGYTF. The DNA sequence is given as TGTGCCAGCAGCTTAGATCCACTGGGTTCTGATGGCTACACCTTC.